These 28 T cell receptor beta chains were sequenced from one sample in a study of early T cells in non-severe SARS-CoV-2 infection. TCRdb independently ran MiXCR on the 5' RACE reads; one entry per CDR3 protein. The table lists 50,000 to 80,000 distinct CDR3 sequences, roughly 9% of them singletons. The specimen was whole blood, collected at baseline. Receptor source: an adult who was a healthcare worker with PCR-confirmed SARS-CoV-2 infection or an uninfected control (not recorded which).

A few counts support this clonotype. The chain has TRBV7-6 and TRBJ2-2; the match to TRBD2 covers 12 bases. This CDR3 is 16 amino acids long. V lost 4 bases and J lost 1; bases outside the gene matches: 1. Germline values: CDR1 SGHVS, CDR2 FNYEAQ. In DNA, the CDR3 is TGTGCCAGCAGCTGGGGACTAGCGGGGAACACCGGGGAGCTGTTTTTT. It translates to CASSWGLAGNTGELFF.

The sample holds many counts of this clonotype. This chain links TRBV20-1 with TRBJ2-1; D may be TRBD1 (5 bases). Germline V gives CDR1 DFQATT, CDR2 SNEGSKA (reference sequence). The CDR3 has 15 amino acids. V lost 6 bases and J 0 bases, leaving 15 bases between the germline ends. The CDR3 protein is CSARIGASSYNEQFF. The CDR3 nucleotides are TGCAGTGCCCGAATAGGGGCTAGCTCCTACAATGAGCAGTTCTTC.

This clonotype was seen a handful of times. This chain uses TRBV10-1 with TRBJ2-5; TRBD2 matches 8 bases. V was pared by 2 bases and J by 5 bases, with 7 bases of the junction left unmatched. The CDR3 loop spans 15 amino acids. Germline V CDR1 and CDR2: WNHNN, SYGVQD (reference sequence). The CDR3 protein is CASSEARGGGETQYF. CDR3 coding DNA: TGCGCCAGCAGTGAGGCACGGGGGGGCGGCGAGACCCAGTACTTC.

Remarks on this clonotype: This could be a read error, since a much larger clone is one nucleotide away. This sequence joins TRBV7-3 and TRBJ2-3; D ambiguous. The V gene's germline CDR1 is SGHTA and CDR2 FQGTGA. The CDR3 totals 13 residues. The CDR3: CVSKAAGTDTQYF. CDR3 DNA sequence: TGTGTCAGCAAGGCGGCGGGCACAGATACGCAGTATTTT. The full variable domain, with the rest looked up from reference TRBV7-3 and TRBJ2-3, is GAGVSQTPSNKVTEKGKYVELRCDPISGHTALYWYRQSLGQGPEFLIYFQGTGAADDSGLPNDRFFAVRPEGSVSTLKIQRTERGDSAVYLCVSKAAGTDTQYFGPGTRLTVL.

This clonotype has ten or more counts. The rearrangement uses TRBV29-1 and TRBJ2-5; 9 nucleotides match TRBD1. V dropped 7 bases and J dropped 5; count of bases not matched to a gene: 11. Germline-derived CDR1 and CDR2 are SQVTM and ANQGSEA. This CDR3 comprises 14 residues. This CDR3 reads CSASPGTGLETQYF. In DNA form, the CDR3 reads TGCAGCGCCAGTCCCGGGACAGGGTTGGAGACCCAGTACTTC. The variable domain in full, with the rest retrieved from reference TRBV29-1 and TRBJ2-5, is SAVISQKPSRDICQRGTSLTIQCQVDSQVTMMFWYRQQPGQSLTLIATANQGSEATYESGFVIDKFPISRPNLTFSTLTVSNMSPEDSSIYLCSASPGTGLETQYFGPGTRLLVL.

This clonotype was counted between two and nine times. The V call is TRBV27, the J call TRBJ1-6; 8 bases agree with TRBD1. There are 13 residues in the CDR3. The V segment lost 6 bases and the J segment 11 bases; nucleotides outside the gene matches: 6. CDR1 is MNHEY and CDR2 is SMNVEV in the germline V gene (reference sequence). The CDR3 bases are TGTGCCAGCAGCTTTAACAGGGGGGCACCCCTCCACTTT. The encoded protein is CASSFNRGAPLHF.

The chain couples TRBV7-2 to TRBJ2-1; 10 bases line up with TRBD2. The CDR3 totals 15 residues. V dropped 4 bases and J dropped 5; count of bases not matched to a gene: 5. Germline V gives CDR1 SGHTA, CDR2 FQGNSA. The CDR3, as DNA: TGTGCCAGCAGCTCAAGCGGGAGGGGGCACAATGAGCAGTTCTTC. It translates to CASSSSGRGHNEQFF.

This clonotype has only a few counts. The chain employs TRBV29-1 and TRBJ2-1; TRBD2 matches 7 bases. Germline lookup yields CDR1 SQVTM and CDR2 ANQGSEA. The CDR3 covers 13 residues. J lost 12 bases, V lost 3 bases, and 11 bases had no gene match. CDR3 bases: TGCAGCGTTGACGCGGGAGACCTCCCGGGGCAGTTCTTC. As protein: CSVDAGDLPGQFF.

This clonotype was found many times. The CDR3 DNA follows: TGTGCCAGCAGCCCGGCCGGGACTAGCGGCTACAATGAGCAGTTCTTC. It yields the protein CASSPAGTSGYNEQFF. The rearrangement joins TRBV4-2 to TRBJ2-1, with 11 bases fitting TRBD2. The CDR3 is 16 residues long. The junction had 5 bases not matched to a gene; V was cut back by 4 bases and J by 3 bases. CDR1 and CDR2 from the germline V gene are LGHNA and YNFKEQ.

The table lists this clonotype with many counts. This chain links TRBV5-1 with TRBJ2-7, with D possibly matching TRBD2 (5 bases). With 4 bases removed from V and 7 bases from J, the gap between germline ends came to 18 bases. CDR1 is SGHRS, CDR2 YFSETQ, per germline. The CDR3 extends over 14 amino acids. CDR3 region: CASSPHEGAGEQYF. CDR3 bases: TGCGCCAGCAGCCCTCATGAGGGAGCCGGGGAGCAGTACTTC.

This clonotype was found a few times. The chain recombines TRBV19 with TRBJ2-2; D is unclear. V dropped 4 bases and J dropped 6 bases, with 15 bases sitting between them. Germline V gene lookup returns CDR1 LNHDA and CDR2 SQIVND (reference sequence). CDR3 length: 15 amino acids. In DNA form, the CDR3 reads TGTGCCAGTAGTACGAGACCAGGCATGGCCGGGGAGCTGTTTTTT. Encoded protein: CASSTRPGMAGELFF.

This clonotype was seen a handful of times. The rearrangement links TRBV10-3 to TRBJ2-5; D gene ambiguous. This CDR3 is built from 11 residues. Trimming shortened V by 8 bases and J by 5 bases, and 9 bases separated the two germline ends. Germline values: CDR1 ENHRY, CDR2 SYGVKD. CDR3 in amino acids: CAIAKEETQYF. In DNA form, the CDR3 reads TGTGCCATCGCTAAGGAGGAGACCCAGTACTTC.

V gene TRBV29-1 combines with J gene TRBJ2-3; D gene uncertain. CDR1 is SQVTM, CDR2 ANQGSEA, per germline. Trimming took off 2 bases at V and 0 bases at J, with 9 bases between the two ends. This CDR3 spans 14 amino acids. CDR3 nucleotides: TGCAGCGTTGAACGGTATGCTAGCACAGATACGCAGTATTTT. This translates into CSVERYASTDTQYF.

This clonotype was recorded many times. The chain is built from TRBV12-3 or TRBV12-4 and TRBJ1-1; D gene uncertain. Deletions cut 5 bases from V and 4 bases from J, with 8 bases between. The CDR3 has 12 residues. CDR3 bases: TGTGCCAGCAGTGGGCCAGGCACTGAAGCTTTCTTT. This encodes CASSGPGTEAFF.

The V and J genes are TRBV7-6 and TRBJ2-2; TRBD1 aligns across 9 bases. There are 14 residues in the CDR3. Trimming at V came to 9 bases and at J to 4 bases, leaving 6 bases not matched to a gene. CDR1 and CDR2 from the germline V gene are SGHVS and FNYEAQ. The CDR3 DNA sequence: TGTGCCAGTCGCCGGGACAGGGTCACCGGGGAGCTGTTTTTT. Encoded protein: CASRRDRVTGELFF.

Concerning this clonotype: At one of its ends the junction is not consistent with the germline gene, which may arise from a read error. The V and J genes are TRBV5-4 and TRBJ2-5; TRBD2 matches 7 bases. Germline values: CDR1 SGHNT, CDR2 YYREEE (reference sequence). The CDR3 runs 14 residues. The CDR3 DNA reads as TGTGTCAGCGGGGAAGGCCCCGGGAAAGAGACCCAGTACTTC. Its protein product is CVSGEGPGKETQYF. The whole variable domain, filled in from reference TRBV5-4 and TRBJ2-5, reads ETGVTQSPTHLIKTRGQQVTLRCSSQSGHNTVSWYQQALGQGPQFIFQYYREEENGRGNFPPRFSGLQFPNYSSELNVNALELDDSALYLCVSGEGPGKETQYFGPGTRLLVL.

This clonotype has only a few counts. The chain carries TRBV2 and TRBJ2-1; 9 bases are a match to TRBD2. The germline V gene has CDR1 SNHLY and CDR2 FYNNEI. V lost 4 bases to trimming and J lost 8 bases; unmatched junction nucleotides: 6. This CDR3 contains 14 residues. The CDR3 DNA reads TGTGCCAGCAGTGCCCTACTAGCGGGCGATGAGCAGTTCTTC. Translation: CASSALLAGDEQFF.

The table lists this clonotype with a few counts. The chain recombines TRBV4-3 with TRBJ2-5; 9 bases line up with TRBD1. CDR1 is LGHNA, CDR2 YSLEER, per germline. V was clipped by 0 bases and J by 2 bases; unmatched bases: 4. The CDR3 is made up of 16 amino acids. CDR3 nucleotides: TGCGCCAGCAGCCAAGATATCGGACAGGGGCAAGAGACCCAGTACTTC. Its translation: CASSQDIGQGQETQYF.

This clonotype was detected many times. The gene calls are TRBV4-2 and TRBJ2-3; TRBD2 might be the D (6 bases). The CDR3 loop spans 16 amino acids. V lost 6 bases and J 0 bases, leaving 16 bases between the germline ends. From germline, CDR1 is LGHNA and CDR2 YNFKEQ. CDR3 nucleotide sequence: TGTGCCAGCAGTACTCATAGCGGCCGTAGCACAGATACGCAGTATTTT. It yields the protein CASSTHSGRSTDTQYF.

In its sample, this clonotype ranks as medium-sized. This chain links TRBV7-9 with TRBJ2-2, with D hard to call. V was shortened by 5 bases and J by 0 bases, with 16 bases between the two germline ends. From germline, CDR1 is SEHNR and CDR2 FQNEAQ (reference sequence). There are 17 residues in the CDR3. In DNA, the CDR3 is TGTGCCAGCAGCCCCGTAGGCGCGATACCGAACACCGGGGAGCTGTTTTTT. Translating it yields CASSPVGAIPNTGELFF.

This rearrangement joins TRBV3-1 to TRBJ2-6, with no clear D. V was cut by 7 bases and J by 0 bases, with 4 bases left in between. CDR1 LGHDT and CDR2 YNNKEL come from the germline V gene (reference sequence). The CDR3 runs 13 residues. The CDR3 loop is CASTSSGANVLTF. CDR3 nucleotides: TGTGCCAGCACTTCCTCTGGGGCCAACGTCCTGACTTTC.

This clonotype was observed a few times. The chain employs TRBV7-2 and TRBJ2-2; 7 positions match TRBD2. Per the germline V gene, CDR1 is SGHTA and CDR2 is FQGNSA. The V gene end was trimmed by 1 base and the J gene end by 8 bases; junction bases not matched to a gene: 4. This CDR3 is 14 amino acids long. CDR3 region: CASSLVTSLGELFF. CDR3 DNA: TGTGCCAGCAGCTTAGTGACTAGCTTGGGGGAGCTGTTTTTT.

This clonotype has at least ten counts. V gene TRBV9 combines with J gene TRBJ2-1; tentative D call: TRBD1 (5 bases). This CDR3 has 15 amino acids. Between the trimmed V and J ends, which lost 0 bases and 2 bases, there was a span of 9 bases. Germline values: CDR1 SGDLS, CDR2 YYNGEE. CDR3 region: CASSVDRIPYNEQFF. DNA for the CDR3: TGTGCCAGCAGCGTAGACAGGATCCCCTACAATGAGCAGTTCTTC.

The chain links TRBV18 to TRBJ1-1; D is uncertain. V shed 3 bases and J shed 1 base, with 9 bases lying between them. The germline V gene encodes CDR1 KGHSH and CDR2 LQKENI. This CDR3 spans 14 amino acids. CDR3 amino acids: CASSPQLSNTEAFF. In DNA form, the CDR3 reads TGTGCCAGCTCACCGCAACTCTCGAACACTGAAGCTTTCTTT.

The chain carries TRBV9 and TRBJ2-1; TRBD1 matches 8 bases. The V and J ends lost 2 bases and 0 bases, in that order; junction bases with no gene match: 1. This CDR3 has 15 amino acids. CDR1 is SGDLS, CDR2 YYNGEE, per germline. In nucleotides, the CDR3 is TGTGCCAGCAGCGTCGGGACAGGCTCCTACAATGAGCAGTTCTTC. It encodes CASSVGTGSYNEQFF.

The chain links TRBV20-1 to TRBJ1-5, with D possibly being TRBD1 (5 bases). V lost 1 base and J lost 3, with 19 bases in between. Germline V gives CDR1 DFQATT, CDR2 SNEGSKA (reference sequence). CDR3 size: 17 residues. The CDR3 here is CSARGTEVAGLNQPQHF. As DNA, the CDR3 is TGCAGTGCTAGAGGAACCGAGGTGGCAGGGCTCAATCAGCCCCAGCATTTT.

This clonotype was counted many times. The chain has TRBV20-1 and TRBJ2-1; 9 nucleotides line up with TRBD2. The trim removed 4 bases at V and 3 bases at J, leaving 10 bases unmatched. CDR3 length: 16 amino acids. CDR1 and CDR2 (germline): DFQATT, SNEGSKA (reference sequence). The CDR3 reads CSAKSQAGGYYNEQFF. CDR3 nucleotides: TGCAGTGCTAAATCCCAAGCGGGAGGATACTACAATGAGCAGTTCTTC.

This clonotype was seen a handful of times. The chain is built from TRBV24-1 and TRBJ2-3; 9 nucleotides match TRBD2. Trimming took 4 bases from V and 7 from J; bases not matched to a gene: 8. The CDR3 runs to 15 residues. Germline assignment: CDR1 KGHDR and CDR2 SFDVKD. This CDR3 is CATSDGTSSHYTQYF. The CDR3 region has the DNA TGTGCCACCAGTGACGGGACTAGCAGCCATTATACGCAGTATTTT.